This TCR beta chain was identified during a study of a mutant IDH1 vaccine in newly diagnosed glioma. Study details: Vaccination followed radiotherapy alone by 4-6 weeks, or accompanied temozolomide cycles. Previous treatment comprised radiotherapy, temozolomide, or both, mostly both.

Of note for this clone: What it binds is unknown.

General observations from the study: Pseudoprogression looked unconnected to shifts in top peripheral T cell clonotypes.

The CDR3 has 13 residues. Trimming stripped 5 bases from V and 7 bases from J, with 14 bases between. CDR1 and CDR2 from the germline V gene are SGHDN and FVKESK. TCRdb keeps only in-frame clones here, not all; method: immunoSEQ multiplex PCR. There are approximately 50,000 clones in the sample; over 65% occur only once, and 9% to 15% lies in the top ten. Regarding time point: week 35, safety follow-up. Vaccination comprised doses that each held 300 ug of mutant IDH1 20-mer peptide, plus topical imiquimod. New WHO grade 3 or 4 astrocytomas that were IDH1-mutant and ATRX-lost occurred in the donors. The sequence was collected from a man aged 40-55 years with glioma. V is TRBV14 and J is TRBJ1-1, with a possible D match to TRBD1 (6 bases). Source: PBMCs, taken from a glioma patient whose treatment included an IDH1 peptide vaccine. The DNA of the CDR3 is TGTGCCAGCAGCTCGCAGGGACACTATGAAGCTTTCTTT. Translated, it gives CASSSQGHYEAFF.